This section outlines one T cell receptor beta chain sequence together with its context. Its antigen remains unidentified. These data originate in a study of T cell responses to AZD1222 COVID-19 vaccine. Looking at the study overall: Combined were second doses at about 4 or about 12 weeks.

Study-wide findings and caveats: The donors showed a predominance of white British ancestry and of females, with possible underestimation of clonal diversity. Vaccination with two AZD1222 doses was followed by a rise in Spike-specific TCR breadth and depth. The number of AZD1222 recipients seropositive at baseline was only 5 to 7.

With 6 bases clipped from V and 8 bases from J, the junction kept 9 bases outside the gene matches. The CDR3 extends over 15 amino acids. Per germline, CDR1 MNHEY and CDR2 SVGAGI. The method was immunoSEQ multiplex PCR; TCRdb's version includes in-frame clones alone and lacks a portion of them. Of over 90,000 clones in the sample, about nine tenths are singletons; the top ten hold about 41%. This chain uses TRBV6-5 with TRBJ1-4; 10 positions match TRBD1. The receptor's source is an adult in good health. The sample consisted of peripheral blood, taken on day 0 of AZD1222 vaccination. CDR3 protein: CASRPDRGREEKLFF. The CDR3 nucleotides are TGTGCCAGCAGGCCCGACAGGGGGCGGGAAGAAAAACTGTTTTTT.